This T cell receptor (beta chain) was sequenced in a study of blood T cell repertoires in COVID-19. The V gene's germline CDR1 is MGHRA and CDR2 YSYEKL. This CDR3 comprises 16 residues. V lost 0 bases and J 4 bases, leaving 15 bases between the germline ends. The data were produced by immunoSEQ multiplex PCR, yet TCRdb's version contains in-frame clones alone and is incomplete. The table records roughly 61,000 clones, roughly 84% of them present only once. Sequenced: peripheral blood. The source is a man aged 40-55 years with active COVID-19. The V call is TRBV4-1, the J call TRBJ1-2; possible D gene TRBD1, 6 bases. CDR3 amino acids: CASSQDPTGNTYGYTF. CDR3 bases: TGCGCCAGCAGCCAAGATCCCACAGGGAATACCTATGGCTACACCTTC.